This is a list of T cell receptor beta chains from one sample in a study of blood T cell repertoires in COVID-19. Produced via immunoSEQ multiplex PCR; TCRdb's table is partial and in-frame only. Here the sample spans about 190,000 clones, 84% being singletons. The sequenced sample was peripheral blood. These receptors all come from a woman between 65 and 79 years old with active or convalescent COVID-19. CDR3s include the opening cysteine and the closing phenylalanine or tryptophan. A D gene is named only where the DNA matches it firmly. Clone size is shown for a subset of rows, as once, few, many or a class of expanded clone.

clone_size j_call v_call d_call cdr3_nt cdr3_aa
NA TRBJ2-2 TRBV5-1 NA TGCGCCAGCAGCTTGTTCGGCGGGGAGCTGTTTTTT CASSLFGGELFF
once TRBJ1-5 TRBV2 TRBD1 TGTGCCAGCAGTGAATCGAGGACAGGATCTCAGCCCCAGCATTTT CASSESRTGSQPQHF
many TRBJ1-1 TRBV28 NA TGTGCCAGCAGTTTTGGTTCTGTTGGGTCGACGGGGAAAGCTTTCTTT CASSFGSVGSTGKAFF
once TRBJ1-1 TRBV7-9 NA TGTGCCAGCAGCTTTGCGGGGGCCATTCTAAAGGACACTGAAGCTTTCTTT CASSFAGAILKDTEAFF
many TRBJ1-1 TRBV2 NA TGTGCCTCCCAAACCCAGGGGAACACTGAAGCTTTCTTT CASQTQGNTEAFF
NA TRBJ2-3 TRBV3-1/TRBV3-2 NA TGTGCCAGCAGCCAAGGAGGACTGCAGTATTTT CASSQGGLQYF
NA TRBJ2-1 TRBV27 TRBD2 TGTGCCAGCAGAAAGATAGCGGGAGGGCGGGACAATGAGCAGTTCTTC CASRKIAGGRDNEQFF
NA TRBJ2-3 TRBV7-2 TRBD2 TGTGCCAGCAGCTTAGGCGGACTAGCGGGGTCACGGCCCGTCGATACGCAGTATTTT CASSLGGLAGSRPVDTQYF
NA TRBJ2-2 TRBV29-1 NA TGCAGCGTCCCTACCATCACCGGGGAGCTGTTTTTT CSVPTITGELFF
few TRBJ2-1 TRBV10-3 NA TGTGCCATCAGTGAGTGGAGCTCCTACAATGAGCAGTTCTTC CAISEWSSYNEQFF
NA TRBJ1-1 TRBV4-1 TRBD1 TGCGCCAGCAGCCCCTCCAAGCCCGACAGGGGCGGGTTAGGGGCTTTCTTT CASSPSKPDRGGLGAFF
NA TRBJ1-5 TRBV2 TRBD1 TGTGCCAGCAGTCACCGGGACAGGTGGGATCAGCCCCAGCATTTT CASSHRDRWDQPQHF
NA TRBJ2-1 TRBV25-1 NA TGTGCCAGCAGTGCTAGACAGGCAGGAACGTACAATGAGCAGTTCTTC CASSARQAGTYNEQFF
once TRBJ2-5 TRBV24-1 TRBD2 TGTGCCACCAGTGATCGGGGGAGGGGGACCCAGTACTTC CATSDRGRGTQYF
NA TRBJ2-7 TRBV10-2 TRBD2 TGCGCCAGCAGTCACTGGACTAGCGGGAAACCCTACGAGCAGTACTTC CASSHWTSGKPYEQYF
NA TRBJ2-7 TRBV5-1 NA TGCGCCAGCAGCTTGCGGGGTAGCCCTAATTATGAGCAGTACTTC CASSLRGSPNYEQYF
NA TRBJ2-2 TRBV18 TRBD1 TGTGCCAGCTCGCAGGGGGCGCATCCCGGGGAGCTGTTTTTT CASSQGAHPGELFF
NA TRBJ2-6 TRBV4-1 TRBD2 TGCGCCAGCAGCCAATTTCCTAGCGGGAACTCTGGGGCCAACGTCCTGACTTTC CASSQFPSGNSGANVLTF
NA TRBJ1-2 TRBV28 TRBD1 TGTGCCAGCAGTTTCCCACTGGACAGGGATGGCTACACCTTC CASSFPLDRDGYTF
NA TRBJ1-6 TRBV19 NA TGTGCCAGTAGACGCAGGGGTACTAATTCACCCCTCCACTTT CASRRRGTNSPLHF
NA TRBJ2-5 TRBV21-1 NA TGTGCCAGCAGCAAAGAAGTCAGACAGGGTGAAAAGACCCAGTACTTC CASSKEVRQGEKTQYF
NA TRBJ1-1 TRBV29-1 TRBD1 TGCAGCGTTGACAGGGGGCACACTGAAGCTTTCTTT CSVDRGHTEAFF
NA TRBJ2-7 TRBV2 TRBD2 TGTGCCAGCAGTGAAGGCGGGAGTTTGGGGGAGCAGTACTTC CASSEGGSLGEQYF
NA TRBJ1-6 TRBV7-9 NA TGTGCCAGCAGCAGGTACAGGGACAATTCACCCCTCCACTTT CASSRYRDNSPLHF
NA TRBJ1-6 TRBV6-5 TRBD1 TGTGCCAGCAGTTCGGGACAGGGGAATTCACCCCTCCACTTT CASSSGQGNSPLHF
NA TRBJ2-1 TRBV19 NA TGTGCCAGTAGTCCCCAGGGGGGCTGGAATGAGCAGTTCTTC CASSPQGGWNEQFF
NA TRBJ2-3 TRBV20-1 NA TGCAGACCAGCAGATACGCAGTATTTT CRPADTQYF
NA TRBJ2-7 TRBV29-1 TRBD1 TGCAGCGTTGGGGGGACAGGCTACGAGCAGTACTTC CSVGGTGYEQYF
NA TRBJ2-5 TRBV5-1 TRBD2 TGCGCCAGCAGTAGGAGTTCGACTAGCGGGGGACAAGAGACCCAGTACTTC CASSRSSTSGGQETQYF
NA TRBJ2-7 TRBV14 NA TGTGCCAGCAGCCGTTTGGGGCTTGCCGGAGAGCAGTACTTC CASSRLGLAGEQYF
NA TRBJ1-4 TRBV18 NA TGTGCCAGCTCACCGGACACCGAAAAACTGTTTTTT CASSPDTEKLFF
NA TRBJ2-1 TRBV9 TRBD2 TGTGCCAGCAGTCCCCAGGCGGGAGGCGCAAATGAGCAGTTCTTC CASSPQAGGANEQFF
NA TRBJ2-1 TRBV18 TRBD2 TGTGCCAGCTCACCGAATACCGGGAGGGAGCAGTTCTTC CASSPNTGREQFF
NA TRBJ1-2 TRBV5-4 NA TGTGCCAGCAGTCTGACTTTGAGGGCGAACTATGGCTACACCTTC CASSLTLRANYGYTF
NA TRBJ1-4 TRBV2 TRBD1 TGTGCCAGCAGTGAAGGCAGGGGGCTAGAAAAACTGTTTTTT CASSEGRGLEKLFF
NA TRBJ2-3 TRBV18 NA TGTGCCAGTTTAACCAGCGGAAGCACAGATACGCAGTATTTT CASLTSGSTDTQYF
NA TRBJ1-1 TRBV19 NA TGTGCCAGTAGTATAACAGGGTTGTCGGACACTGAAGCTTTCTTT CASSITGLSDTEAFF
NA TRBJ1-2 TRBV9 TRBD1 TGTGCCAGCAGCGGACAGGGGGCAAATGGCTACACCTTC CASSGQGANGYTF
NA TRBJ2-3 TRBV6-1 TRBD2 TGTGCCAGCAGTGGGACCCCCTATTCCGTGGCGGGAGTAAGTGCAGATACGCAGTATTTT CASSGTPYSVAGVSADTQYF
NA TRBJ1-4 TRBV4-1 NA TGCGCCAGCAGCCAGGGAGGGTTCGATGAAAAACTGTTTTTT CASSQGGFDEKLFF
NA TRBJ2-6 TRBV11-1 NA TGTGCCAGCAGTACCAGGGGATCAGGGGCCAACGTCCTGACTTTC CASSTRGSGANVLTF
NA TRBJ1-1 TRBV10-1 NA TGCGCCAGCAGTGATTTTGGGACACCGAACACTGAAGCTTTCTTT CASSDFGTPNTEAFF
NA TRBJ2-3 TRBV5-1 NA TGCGCCAGCGGGCCAAATGGAGAGGAGGGCACAGATACGCAGTATTTT CASGPNGEEGTDTQYF
few TRBJ1-2 TRBV19 TRBD1 TGTGCCAGTAGTGGGGGACAGGGGCCGTTCTATGGCTACACCTTC CASSGGQGPFYGYTF
NA TRBJ2-7 TRBV30 NA TGTGCCTGGAGTGTTGCAGGACAGATCGCCCACGAGCAGTACTTC CAWSVAGQIAHEQYF
NA TRBJ2-2 TRBV10-1 TRBD1 TGCGCCAGCAGTGGGCAGGGGGCGCCTGGCGGGGAGCTGTTTTTT CASSGQGAPGGELFF
NA TRBJ2-7 TRBV4-1 NA TGCGCCAGCAGCCAAGAAATCAGCTACGAGCAGTACTTC CASSQEISYEQYF
NA TRBJ2-7 TRBV7-9 TRBD1 TGTGCCAGCAGCTTACCCCGGGACAGGGGCTCCTACGAGCAGTACTTC CASSLPRDRGSYEQYF
once TRBJ1-4 TRBV19 TRBD1 TGTGCCAGTAGGCAATACCGGGACAGGAGCCGGGGAGAAAAACTGTTTTTT CASRQYRDRSRGEKLFF
NA TRBJ2-5 TRBV13 NA TGTGCCAGCAGCTTCACACAGACCCAGTACTTC CASSFTQTQYF
NA TRBJ2-7 TRBV2 NA TGTGCCAGCAAAGAACAGGTATCAAGTTCCTACGAGCAGTACTTC CASKEQVSSSYEQYF
once TRBJ2-7 TRBV7-2 NA TGTGCCAGCAGACCCAAGGGGGAGCTTCCCTACGAGCAGTACTTC CASRPKGELPYEQYF
NA TRBJ2-2 TRBV5-4 TRBD1 TGTGCCAGCAGTAAACCGGGACAGAACGGGGAGCTGTTTTTT CASSKPGQNGELFF
few TRBJ2-1 TRBV4-1 NA TGCGCCAGCAGTCCCTTTGCGGGAACATACAATGAGCAGTTCTTC CASSPFAGTYNEQFF
NA TRBJ2-1 TRBV5-1 TRBD2 TGCGCCAGCAGCTTGGGGGGACTAGCGGTCTACAATGAGCAGTTCTTC CASSLGGLAVYNEQFF
NA TRBJ2-7 TRBV27 NA TGTGCCAGCTGGGGCCGGGACTTGTCCTACGAGCAGTACTTC CASWGRDLSYEQYF
NA TRBJ2-3 TRBV28 NA TGTGCCAGCAGTCCCAGCAGGGGAATCACAGATACGCAGTATTTT CASSPSRGITDTQYF
NA TRBJ1-1 TRBV29-1 NA TGCAGCTTGGGGCTGTCTGGCACTGAAGCTTTCTTT CSLGLSGTEAFF
NA TRBJ1-1 TRBV25-1 TRBD1 TGTGCCAGCAGCCATTACAGGGGGCCTCTCGGGACTGAAGCTTTCTTT CASSHYRGPLGTEAFF